This T cell receptor beta chain originates from a study of T-cell memory formation after mild COVID-19. At the level of the study: In these data, TCR clusters were largely donor specific. Study-wide points: Of the contracting clones, CD4+ ones lay mainly in CM and EM, and CD8+ ones in EMRA. The authors left the SARS-CoV-2 specificity of second-wave clones peaking on day 37 unconfirmed.

V was clipped by 1 base and J by 5 bases, with 15 bases between them. This CDR3 spans 16 amino acids. Germline CDR1 is MGHRA and CDR2 is YSYEKL. TCR alpha and TCR beta cDNA libraries carrying sample barcodes and UMIs came from 5'RACE with constant-segment primers. MiXCR was run by TCRdb on the 5' RACE reads, yielding one entry per CDR3 protein. The sample shows around 50,000 distinct CDR3 sequences, 25% to 35% of them seen only once. To note about this clonotype: Its antigen is still unknown.

V and J are TRBV4-1 and TRBJ2-1; D could derive from TRBD1 or TRBD2 (5 bases each). The sequenced material came from PBMCs or a T cell subset sorted from them (not recorded which). The sequence derives from a young man who had mild COVID-19 (a few samples of this study predate the infection). Cell type and time point are not known. The CDR3: CASSQAPGLGDNEQFF. The CDR3 nucleotides read TGCGCCAGCAGCCAAGCCCCGGGGCTAGGAGACAATGAGCAGTTCTTC.